This T cell receptor (beta chain) originates from a study of shared clonotypes between healthy human individuals. For the study at large: Ranging from 18 to 49 in age, donors were a couple of women and three men.

Trimming removed 5 bases at V and 4 bases at J, with 12 bases between. The CDR3 is made up of 13 amino acids. Germline CDR1 SGHRS, CDR2 YFSETQ. Some clones are missing from TCRdb's copy, which holds only in-frame ones; the method was immunoSEQ multiplex PCR. The profile shows under 2.5 million clones, just under 95% of them singletons. This clonotype originated in a man aged 18-30 years in good health. Some clones in this sample may be carry-over from other donors' samples. What was sequenced was naive CD4+ T cells from PBMCs. Noted subset: CD45RA+ positively selected. The chain has TRBV5-1 and TRBJ2-5; possibly TRBD1 or TRBD2 for D (5 bases each). The DNA of the CDR3 is TGCGCCAGCAGTAGGGACCAGCTAGAGACCCAGTACTTC. It specifies CASSRDQLETQYF.